This T cell receptor (beta chain) is from a study of technical replicates of blood from several donors. TCRdb's table, derived via immunoSEQ multiplex PCR, lists solely in-frame clones and lacks some. The sample includes 91,000 or so clones, 95% of them seen just once. The sequence derives from a human donor in good health. Material: T cells isolated from PBMCs.

CDR3 residues: CASSGQRETQYF. The DNA for the CDR3 is TGTGCCAGCTCGGGACAGCGCGAGACCCAGTACTTC. The chain combines TRBV28 with TRBJ2-5; 7 bases map to TRBD1. Germline V gene data show CDR1 as MDHEN and CDR2 as SYDVKM. V lost 8 bases and J lost 5; bases outside the gene matches: 5. There are 12 residues in the CDR3.